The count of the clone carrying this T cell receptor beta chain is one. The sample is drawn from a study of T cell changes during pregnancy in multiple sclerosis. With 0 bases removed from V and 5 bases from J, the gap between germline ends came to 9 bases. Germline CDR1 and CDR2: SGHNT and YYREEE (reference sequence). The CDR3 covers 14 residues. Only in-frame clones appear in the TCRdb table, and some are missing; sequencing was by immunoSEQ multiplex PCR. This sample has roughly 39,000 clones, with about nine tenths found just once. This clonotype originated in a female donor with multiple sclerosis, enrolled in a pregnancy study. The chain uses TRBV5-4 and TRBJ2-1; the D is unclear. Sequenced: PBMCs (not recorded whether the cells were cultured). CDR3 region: CASSLERFHNEQFF. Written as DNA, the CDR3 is TGTGCCAGCAGCTTGGAAAGATTTCACAATGAGCAGTTCTTC.